This T cell receptor beta chain is drawn from a study of cytomegalovirus exposure and HLA in healthy donors. Per the germline V gene, CDR1 is SGHVS and CDR2 is FNYEAQ. The V and J ends lost 1 base and 2 bases respectively, with 15 bases between them. This CDR3 has 17 residues. Primers included in the PCR were 60 Vbeta and 13 Jbeta primers. Using immunoSEQ multiplex PCR, the repertoire was profiled, and TCRdb retains in-frame clones only, with some absent. Here the sample spans about 130,000 clones, 80% being singletons. This clonotype was obtained from a man under 40 in good health and CMV-seronegative. The chain combines TRBV7-6 with TRBJ2-1; D may be TRBD2 (6 bases). Sequences were obtained from PBMCs. For the CDR3, the DNA is TGTGCCAGCAGCTTAGGGATCTTGCGGGAAACCTACAATGAGCAGTTCTTC. This gives the protein CASSLGILRETYNEQFF.